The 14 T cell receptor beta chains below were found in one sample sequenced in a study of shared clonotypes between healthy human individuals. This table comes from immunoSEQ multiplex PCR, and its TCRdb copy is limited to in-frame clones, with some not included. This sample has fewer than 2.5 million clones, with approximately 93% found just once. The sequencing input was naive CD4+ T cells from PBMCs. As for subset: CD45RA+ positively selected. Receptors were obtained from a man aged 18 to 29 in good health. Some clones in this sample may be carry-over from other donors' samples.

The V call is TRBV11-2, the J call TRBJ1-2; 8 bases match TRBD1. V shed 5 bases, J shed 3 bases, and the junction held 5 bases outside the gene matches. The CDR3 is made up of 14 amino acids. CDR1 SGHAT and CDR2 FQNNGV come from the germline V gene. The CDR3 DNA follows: TGTGCCAGCAGCCGGACAGGGAACGACTATGGCTACACCTTC. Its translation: CASSRTGNDYGYTF.

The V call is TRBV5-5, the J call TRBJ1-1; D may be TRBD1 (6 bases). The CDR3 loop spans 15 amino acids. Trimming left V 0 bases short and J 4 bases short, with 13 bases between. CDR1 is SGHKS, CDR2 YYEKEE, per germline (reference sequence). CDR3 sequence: CASSLVVEQGTEAFF. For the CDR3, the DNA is TGTGCCAGCAGCTTGGTGGTTGAACAGGGCACTGAAGCTTTCTTT.

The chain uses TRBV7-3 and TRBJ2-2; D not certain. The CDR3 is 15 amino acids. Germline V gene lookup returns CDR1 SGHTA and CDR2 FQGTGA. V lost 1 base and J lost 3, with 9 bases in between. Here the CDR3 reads CASSLSPVDTGELFF. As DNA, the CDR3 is TGTGCCAGCAGCTTAAGCCCCGTGGACACCGGGGAGCTGTTTTTT.

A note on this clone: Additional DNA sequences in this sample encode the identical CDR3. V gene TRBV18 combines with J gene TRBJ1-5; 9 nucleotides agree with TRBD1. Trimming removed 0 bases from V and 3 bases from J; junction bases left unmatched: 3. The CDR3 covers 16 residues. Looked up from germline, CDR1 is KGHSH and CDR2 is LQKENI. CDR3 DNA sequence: TGTGCCAGCTCACCACCCGGGACAGGGAACAATCAGCCCCAGCATTTT. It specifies CASSPPGTGNNQPQHF. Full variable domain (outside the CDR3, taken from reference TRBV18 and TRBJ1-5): NAGVMQNPRHLVRRRGQEARLRCSPMKGHSHVYWYRQLPEEGLKFMVYLQKENIIDESGMPKERFSAEFPKEGPSILRIQQVVRGDSAAYFCASSPPGTGNNQPQHFGDGTRLSIL.

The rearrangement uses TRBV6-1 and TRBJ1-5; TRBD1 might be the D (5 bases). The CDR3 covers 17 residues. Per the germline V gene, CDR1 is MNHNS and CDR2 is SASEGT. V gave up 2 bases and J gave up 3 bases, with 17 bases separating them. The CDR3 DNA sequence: TGTGCCAGCAGTGAAACAGGTAGGGGTCCCAACAATCAGCCCCAGCATTTT. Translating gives CASSETGRGPNNQPQHF.

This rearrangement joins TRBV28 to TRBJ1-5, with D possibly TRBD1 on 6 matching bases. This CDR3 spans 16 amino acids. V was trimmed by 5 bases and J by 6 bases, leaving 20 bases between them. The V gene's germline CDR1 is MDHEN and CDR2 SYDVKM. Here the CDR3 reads CASSKPWGGQGQPQHF. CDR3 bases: TGTGCCAGCAGTAAACCTTGGGGGGGGCAGGGTCAGCCCCAGCATTTT.

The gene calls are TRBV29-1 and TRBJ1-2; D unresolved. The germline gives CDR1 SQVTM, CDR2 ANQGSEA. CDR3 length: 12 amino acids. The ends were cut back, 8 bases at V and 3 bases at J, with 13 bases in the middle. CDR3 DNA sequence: TGCAGCTTCTGGGCGGGTGACTATGGCTACACCTTC. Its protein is CSFWAGDYGYTF.

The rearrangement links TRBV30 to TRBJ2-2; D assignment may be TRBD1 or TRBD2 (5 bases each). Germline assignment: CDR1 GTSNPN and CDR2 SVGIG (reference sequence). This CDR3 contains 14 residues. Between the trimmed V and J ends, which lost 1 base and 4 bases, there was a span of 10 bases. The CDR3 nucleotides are TGTGCCTGGAGTGGGGGCGGGTCCACCGGGGAGCTGTTTTTT. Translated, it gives CAWSGGGSTGELFF.

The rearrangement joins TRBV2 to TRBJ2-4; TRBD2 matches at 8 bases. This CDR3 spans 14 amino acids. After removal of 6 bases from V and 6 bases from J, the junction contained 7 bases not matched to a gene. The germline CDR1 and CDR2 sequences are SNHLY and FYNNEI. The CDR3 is CASSPQLAANIQYF. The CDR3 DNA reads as TGTGCCAGCAGCCCCCAACTAGCGGCAAACATTCAGTACTTC.

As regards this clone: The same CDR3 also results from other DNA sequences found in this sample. The CDR3 is CASSDSGADTDTQYF. The CDR3 DNA reads as TGTGCCAGCAGTGACTCAGGGGCCGACACAGATACGCAGTATTTT. The chain links TRBV6-4 to TRBJ2-3; D is perhaps TRBD1 (5 bases). V was trimmed by 0 bases and J by 2 bases, leaving 9 bases between them. Germline values: CDR1 MRHNA, CDR2 SNTAGT. This CDR3 has 15 residues.

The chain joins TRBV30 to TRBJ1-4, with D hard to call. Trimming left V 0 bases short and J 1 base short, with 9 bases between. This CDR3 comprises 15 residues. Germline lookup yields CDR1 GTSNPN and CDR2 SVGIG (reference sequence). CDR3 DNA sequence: TGTGCCTGGAGTGTACGGACGGTAACTAATGAAAAACTGTTTTTT. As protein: CAWSVRTVTNEKLFF.

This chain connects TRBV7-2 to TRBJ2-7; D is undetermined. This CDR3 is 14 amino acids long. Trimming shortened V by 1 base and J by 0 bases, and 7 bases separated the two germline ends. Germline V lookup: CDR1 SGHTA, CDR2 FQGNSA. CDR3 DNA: TGTGCCAGCAGCTTAGAGGTTCACTCCTACGAGCAGTACTTC. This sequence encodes CASSLEVHSYEQYF.

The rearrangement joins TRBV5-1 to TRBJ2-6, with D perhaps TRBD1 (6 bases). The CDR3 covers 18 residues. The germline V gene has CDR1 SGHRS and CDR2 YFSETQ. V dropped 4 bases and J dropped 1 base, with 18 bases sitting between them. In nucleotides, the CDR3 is TGCGCCAGCAGCCCCCTCACAGGGCAGAAGTCTGGGGCCAACGTCCTGACTTTC. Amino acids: CASSPLTGQKSGANVLTF.

CDR3 bases: TGTGCCAGCACCTTAAACAGGGCCGGAAACACCATATATTTT. Translation: CASTLNRAGNTIYF. V gene TRBV6-5 combines with J gene TRBJ1-3; possible D gene TRBD1, 6 bases. CDR3 length: 14 residues. The germline gives CDR1 MNHEY, CDR2 SVGAGI. V lost 7 bases to trimming and J lost 4 bases, with 14 bases between them.